These T cell receptor beta chains were read from a single sample in a study of human T cells and chemical hapten exposure. One entry per CDR3 protein, called by TCRdb with MiXCR from the RACE reads. The table includes about 250,000 distinct CDR3 sequences, 7.5% to 8% detected once. The sample in question was whole blood, obtained in connection with sensitization to the hapten diphenylcyclopropenone (DPC). These receptors all stem from a man aged 18 to 30 with alopecia areata. Some clones in this sample may be carry-over from other donors' samples. The conserved cysteine and the conserved F or W are not part of the CDR3 here. A D gene is named only where the DNA matches it firmly. Rows give clone size only sometimes, using once, few, many, or a class for an expanded clone.

j_call clone_size d_call v_call cdr3_aa
TRBJ1-5 - - TRBV6-2/TRBV6-3 ASSYGGESNQPQH
TRBJ2-1 few - TRBV19 ASSIVPSLSYNEQF
TRBJ1-4 few - TRBV29-1 SVQTNEKLF
TRBJ1-5 - - TRBV27 ASSLTLGNQPQH
TRBJ1-5 - TRBD1 TRBV12-3/TRBV12-4 ASSPWDSSSNQPQH
TRBJ2-2 many TRBD1 TRBV7-3 ASSLGQGAGGELF
TRBJ1-2 few - TRBV5-1 ASSWNRVPGGYT
TRBJ2-3 few TRBD1 TRBV6-1 ASQQGFSTDTQY
TRBJ2-1 - - TRBV27 ASQPDGSFNNEQF
TRBJ2-7 few - TRBV29-1 SVEKEGHSSYEQY
TRBJ2-1 few TRBD1 TRBV7-2 ASSLATGIGNEQF